This T cell receptor (beta chain) was observed in a study of blood T cell dynamics during melanoma immunotherapy. Overall study findings and caveats: At W3, later disease-control patients showed bifurcated PBMC repertoire changes, unlike progressors.

Clones were read by immunoSEQ multiplex PCR, and TCRdb kept only the in-frame ones, dropping some. The sample holds 4,500 to 7,000 clones; nearly 90% are singletons and the top ten take 3% to 4%. There are 10 residues in the CDR3. CDR1 is SGHAT and CDR2 is FQNNGV in the germline V gene. The time point denotes: pre-treatment baseline. At 12 weeks after first infusion, RECIST 1.1 defined response for most patients. No patient had earlier systemic cancer treatment, concurrent immunosuppressants, or another active cancer. On this clone itself: Its antigen is undetermined. One junction end disagrees with the germline gene, perhaps due to a read error.

This TCR came from a human donor with melanoma. V and J are TRBV11-2 and TRBJ2-7; perhaps D is TRBD1 or TRBD2 (5 bases each). This specimen consisted of blood, obtained from a patient treated with checkpoint blockade. CDR3 bases: TGTGCCAGCAGCCTCCGGGACGTGCTATTC. It codes for CASSLRDVLF.